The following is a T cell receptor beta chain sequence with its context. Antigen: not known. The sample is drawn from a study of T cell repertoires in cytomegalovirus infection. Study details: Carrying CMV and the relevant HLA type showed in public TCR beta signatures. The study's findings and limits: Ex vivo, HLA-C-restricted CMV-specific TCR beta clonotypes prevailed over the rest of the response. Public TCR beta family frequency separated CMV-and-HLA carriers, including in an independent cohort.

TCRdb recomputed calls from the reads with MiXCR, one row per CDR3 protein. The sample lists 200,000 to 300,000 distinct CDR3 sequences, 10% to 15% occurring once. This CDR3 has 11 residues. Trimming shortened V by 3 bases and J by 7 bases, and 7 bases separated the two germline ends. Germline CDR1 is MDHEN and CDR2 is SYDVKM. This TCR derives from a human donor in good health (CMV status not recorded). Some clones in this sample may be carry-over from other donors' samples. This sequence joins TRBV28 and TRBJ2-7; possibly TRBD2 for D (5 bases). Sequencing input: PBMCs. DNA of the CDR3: TGTGCCAGCAGTTTGAGGACTGAGCAGTACTTC. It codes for CASSLRTEQYF.